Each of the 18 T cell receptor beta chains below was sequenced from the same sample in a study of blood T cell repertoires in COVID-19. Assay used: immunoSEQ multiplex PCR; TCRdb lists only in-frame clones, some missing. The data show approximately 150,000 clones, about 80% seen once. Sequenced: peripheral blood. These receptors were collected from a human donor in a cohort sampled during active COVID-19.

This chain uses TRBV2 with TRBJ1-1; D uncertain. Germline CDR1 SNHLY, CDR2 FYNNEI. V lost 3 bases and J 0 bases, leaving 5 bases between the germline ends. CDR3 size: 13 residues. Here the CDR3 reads CASSDPMNTEAFF. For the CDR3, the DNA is TGTGCCAGCAGTGACCCCATGAACACTGAAGCTTTCTTT.

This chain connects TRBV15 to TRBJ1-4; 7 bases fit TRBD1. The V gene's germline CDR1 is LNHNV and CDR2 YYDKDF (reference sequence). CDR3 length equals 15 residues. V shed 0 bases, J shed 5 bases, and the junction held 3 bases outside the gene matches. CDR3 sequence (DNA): TGTGCCACCAGCAGAGACGGGACAGCAAATGAAAAACTGTTTTTT. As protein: CATSRDGTANEKLFF.

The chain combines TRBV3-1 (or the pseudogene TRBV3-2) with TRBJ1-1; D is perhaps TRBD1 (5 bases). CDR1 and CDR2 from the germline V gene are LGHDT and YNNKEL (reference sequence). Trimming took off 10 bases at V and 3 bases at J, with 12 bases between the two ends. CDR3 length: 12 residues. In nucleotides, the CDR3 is TGTGCCACTTGTTCGGGGGACACTGAAGCTTTCTTT. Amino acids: CATCSGDTEAFF.

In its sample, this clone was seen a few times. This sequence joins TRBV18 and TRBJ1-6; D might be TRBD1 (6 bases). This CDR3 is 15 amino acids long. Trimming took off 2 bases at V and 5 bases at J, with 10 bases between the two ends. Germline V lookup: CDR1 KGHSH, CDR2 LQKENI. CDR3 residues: CASSPEGGNNSPLHF. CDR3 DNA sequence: TGTGCCAGCTCACCAGAGGGGGGGAATAATTCACCCCTCCACTTT.

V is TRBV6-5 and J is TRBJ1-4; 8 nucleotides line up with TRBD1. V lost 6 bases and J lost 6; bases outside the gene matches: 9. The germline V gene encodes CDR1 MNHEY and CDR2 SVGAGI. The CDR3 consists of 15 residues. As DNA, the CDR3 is TGTGCCAGCAGCTATCGGACAGGGACGGATGAAAAACTGTTTTTT. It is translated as CASSYRTGTDEKLFF.

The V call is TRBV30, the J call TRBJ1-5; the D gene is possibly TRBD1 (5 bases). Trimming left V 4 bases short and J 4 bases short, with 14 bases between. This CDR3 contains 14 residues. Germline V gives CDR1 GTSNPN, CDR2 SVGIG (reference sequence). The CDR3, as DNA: TGTGCCTGGAATCGTGACAGTCCTAATCAGCCCCAGCATTTT. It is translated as CAWNRDSPNQPQHF.

The CDR3 reads CASSTGTGYNEQFF. CDR3 sequence (DNA): TGTGCCAGCAGCACGGGGACAGGATACAATGAGCAGTTCTTC. This chain uses TRBV11-3 with TRBJ2-1; the match to TRBD1 covers 8 bases. V lost 5 bases, J lost 4 bases, and 4 bases stayed unmatched. Germline V lookup: CDR1 SGHNT, CDR2 YENEEA. The CDR3 sequence is 14 residues long.

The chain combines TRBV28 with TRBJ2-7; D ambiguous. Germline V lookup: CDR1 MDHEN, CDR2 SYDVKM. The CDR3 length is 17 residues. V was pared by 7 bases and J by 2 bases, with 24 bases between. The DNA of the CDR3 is TGTGCCAGCACCTTCTCTCATGAGGCAGATTTTCCCTACGAGCAGTACTTC. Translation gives CASTFSHEADFPYEQYF.

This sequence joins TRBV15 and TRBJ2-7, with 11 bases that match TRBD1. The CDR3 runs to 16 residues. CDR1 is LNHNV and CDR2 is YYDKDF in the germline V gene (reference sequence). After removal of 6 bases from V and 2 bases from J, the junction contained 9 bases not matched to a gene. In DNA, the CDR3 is TGTGCCACCAGTGCCCTAGCGGGACAGGGGGCCTACGAGCAGTACTTC. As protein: CATSALAGQGAYEQYF.

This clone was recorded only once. CDR3: CASSLQRSTDTQYF. The CDR3 DNA follows: TGTGCCAGCAGCTTGCAGCGGAGCACAGATACGCAGTATTTT. The V call is TRBV5-4, the J call TRBJ2-3, with D tentatively TRBD2 (5 bases). There are 14 residues in the CDR3. The germline gives CDR1 SGHNT, CDR2 YYREEE (reference sequence). V was cut by 1 base and J by 0 bases, with 6 bases left in between.

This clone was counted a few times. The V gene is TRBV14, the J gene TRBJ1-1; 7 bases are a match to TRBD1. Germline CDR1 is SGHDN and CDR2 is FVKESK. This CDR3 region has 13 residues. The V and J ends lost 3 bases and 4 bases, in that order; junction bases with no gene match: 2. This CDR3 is CASSHGQATEAFF. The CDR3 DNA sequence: TGTGCCAGCAGCCATGGACAGGCCACTGAAGCTTTCTTT.

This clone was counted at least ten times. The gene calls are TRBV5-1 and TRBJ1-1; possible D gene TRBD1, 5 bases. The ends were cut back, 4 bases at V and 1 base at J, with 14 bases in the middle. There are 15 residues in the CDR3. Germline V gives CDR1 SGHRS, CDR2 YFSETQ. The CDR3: CASSPGLAGNTEAFF. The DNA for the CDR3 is TGCGCCAGCAGCCCAGGGTTGGCAGGGAACACTGAAGCTTTCTTT.

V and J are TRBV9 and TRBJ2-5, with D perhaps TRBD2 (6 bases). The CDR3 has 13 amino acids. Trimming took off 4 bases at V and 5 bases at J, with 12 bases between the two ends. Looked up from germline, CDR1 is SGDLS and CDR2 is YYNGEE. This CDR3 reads CASSPWDFETQYF. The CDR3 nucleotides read TGTGCCAGCAGCCCATGGGACTTTGAGACCCAGTACTTC. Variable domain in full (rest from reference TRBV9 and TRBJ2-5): DSGVTQTPKHLITATGQRVTLRCSPRSGDLSVYWYQQSLDQGLQFLIQYYNGEERAKGNILERFSAQQFPDLHSELNLSSLELGDSALYFCASSPWDFETQYFGPGTRLLVL.

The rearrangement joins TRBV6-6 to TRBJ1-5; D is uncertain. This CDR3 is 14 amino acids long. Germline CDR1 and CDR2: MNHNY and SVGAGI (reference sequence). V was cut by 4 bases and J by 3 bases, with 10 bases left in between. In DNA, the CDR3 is TGTGCCAGCAGTTCTAACAGAGTCAATCAGCCCCAGCATTTT. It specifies CASSSNRVNQPQHF.

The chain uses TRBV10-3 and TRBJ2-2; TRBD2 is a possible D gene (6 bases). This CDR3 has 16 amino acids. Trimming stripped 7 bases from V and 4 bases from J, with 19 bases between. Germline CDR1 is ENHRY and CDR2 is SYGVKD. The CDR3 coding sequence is TGTGCCATCACCGGGGCCGTTGGGGGGAGCACCGGGGAGCTGTTTTTT. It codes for CAITGAVGGSTGELFF.

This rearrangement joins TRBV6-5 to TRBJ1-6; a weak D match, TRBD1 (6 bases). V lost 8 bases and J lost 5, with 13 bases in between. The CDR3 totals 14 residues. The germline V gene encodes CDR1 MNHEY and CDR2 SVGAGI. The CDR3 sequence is CASGDRSNNSPLHF. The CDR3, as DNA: TGTGCCAGCGGCGACAGGAGCAATAATTCACCCCTCCACTTT.

In nucleotides, the CDR3 is TGCGCCAGCAGCTTTCAGGGAACCGCCGCAGATACGCAGTATTTT. The encoded protein is CASSFQGTAADTQYF. The rearrangement links TRBV5-1 to TRBJ2-3; TRBD1 is a possible D gene (5 bases). Per the germline V gene, CDR1 is SGHRS and CDR2 is YFSETQ. Trimming took off 2 bases at V and 4 bases at J, with 14 bases between the two ends. The CDR3 totals 15 residues.

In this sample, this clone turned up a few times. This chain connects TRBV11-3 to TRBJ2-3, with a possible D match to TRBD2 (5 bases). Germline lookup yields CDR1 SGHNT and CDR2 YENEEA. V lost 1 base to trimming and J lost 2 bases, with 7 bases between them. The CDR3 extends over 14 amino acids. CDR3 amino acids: CASSLGRSTDTQYF. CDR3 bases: TGTGCCAGCAGCTTAGGGAGGTCCACAGATACGCAGTATTTT.